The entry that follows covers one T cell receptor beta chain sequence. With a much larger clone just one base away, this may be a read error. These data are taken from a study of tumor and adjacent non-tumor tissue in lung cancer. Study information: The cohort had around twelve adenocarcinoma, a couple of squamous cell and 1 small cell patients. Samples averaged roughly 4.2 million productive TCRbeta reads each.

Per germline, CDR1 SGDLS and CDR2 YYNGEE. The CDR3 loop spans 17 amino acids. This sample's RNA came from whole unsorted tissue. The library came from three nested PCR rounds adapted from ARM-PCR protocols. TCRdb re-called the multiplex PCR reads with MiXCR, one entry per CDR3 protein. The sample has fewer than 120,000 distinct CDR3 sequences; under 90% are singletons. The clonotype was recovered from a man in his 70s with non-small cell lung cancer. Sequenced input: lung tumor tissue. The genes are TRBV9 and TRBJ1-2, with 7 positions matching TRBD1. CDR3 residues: CTSSPTSTGPQNYGYTF. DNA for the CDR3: TGTACCAGCAGCCCCACTTCGACAGGGCCCCAAAACTATGGCTACACCTTC.